This entry lists 15 T cell receptor beta chains sequenced from one sample in a study of blood T cell repertoires in COVID-19. The data were produced by immunoSEQ multiplex PCR, yet TCRdb's version contains in-frame clones alone and is incomplete. The sample consists of tens of thousands of clones, approximately 86% of them appearing once. Sample: peripheral blood. These receptors were collected from a human donor in a cohort sampled during active COVID-19.

This rearrangement joins TRBV5-1 to TRBJ2-1; 10 bases fit TRBD2. The CDR3 loop spans 15 amino acids. The J segment lost 5 bases and the V segment lost 1 base, leaving 3 bases of the junction unmatched. Germline V gene data show CDR1 as SGHRS and CDR2 as YFSETQ. The CDR3 DNA follows: TGCGCCAGCAGCTTGCCCCTAGCGGGAGACAATGAGCAGTTCTTC. The encoded protein is CASSLPLAGDNEQFF.

This sequence joins TRBV2 and TRBJ2-3; TRBD2 matches at 9 bases. J gave up 2 bases and V 4 bases, and 7 bases lay outside the gene matches. Germline CDR1 SNHLY, CDR2 FYNNEI. The CDR3 length is 16 residues. This chain's CDR3 is CASSARRGGVTDTQYF. The CDR3 nucleotides are TGTGCCAGCAGTGCCCGGCGGGGGGGTGTCACAGATACGCAGTATTTT.

This chain uses TRBV2 with TRBJ1-2, with TRBD1 matching over 8 bases. The CDR3 covers 15 residues. CDR1 and CDR2 (germline): SNHLY, FYNNEI. After removal of 6 bases from V and 5 bases from J, the junction contained 11 bases not matched to a gene. The CDR3 coding sequence is TGTGCCAGCAGCTTGCAGGGGGCGGCTCGTTATGGCTACACCTTC. Translation gives CASSLQGAARYGYTF.

This chain links TRBV18 with TRBJ2-7; 7 bases align to TRBD1. CDR3 length: 13 amino acids. V trimming: 5 bases; J trimming: 5 bases; junction bases outside the gene matches: 6. The germline V gene encodes CDR1 KGHSH and CDR2 LQKENI. In nucleotides, the CDR3 is TGTGCCAGCTCAATCCAGGGGGAGAACGAGCAGTACTTC. Protein sequence: CASSIQGENEQYF.

CDR3 coding DNA: TGTGCCAGCAGCAGATCACTAGCGGTTGACGAGACCCAGTACTTC. It translates to CASSRSLAVDETQYF. This chain connects TRBV7-2 to TRBJ2-5; TRBD2 matches at 8 bases. V shed 5 bases and J 5 bases; nucleotides not matched to a gene: 10. Germline loops: CDR1 SGHTA, CDR2 FQGNSA. This CDR3 is built from 15 residues.

This clone counts as medium-sized. The chain links TRBV5-1 to TRBJ1-3, with TRBD1 as a possible D gene (5 bases). Germline V gene lookup returns CDR1 SGHRS and CDR2 YFSETQ. Trimming shortened V by 4 bases and J by 3 bases, and 11 bases separated the two germline ends. The CDR3 runs to 14 residues. In DNA, the CDR3 is TGCGCCAGCAGCGATCAGGGATTTGGAAACACCATATATTTT. Translating gives CASSDQGFGNTIYF.

V usage is TRBV12-1 and J usage is TRBJ2-5; the DNA was not used to check the table's D call, TRBD2. TRBV12-1 is labeled a pseudogene. The CDR3 covers 16 residues. CDR3 nucleotide sequence: TGTGCCAGCAGCCTTCCGGGGTTAGCGGGGAGTGAGACCCAGTACTTC. Translation: CASSLPGLAGSETQYF.

In its sample, this clone was seen once. This chain uses TRBV7-8 with TRBJ2-7; 10 bases line up with TRBD2. Germline V gives CDR1 SGHVS, CDR2 FQNEAQ. Trimming cost V 1 base and J 0 bases; bases outside gene matches: 6. The CDR3 totals 17 residues. The chain's CDR3 is CASSLVGSGGSSYEQYF. The CDR3 region has the DNA TGTGCCAGCAGCTTAGTAGGTAGCGGGGGGTCCTCCTACGAGCAGTACTTC.

The chain joins TRBV5-8 to TRBJ2-7; the D is unclear. V lost 4 bases and J lost 3, with 2 bases in between. Germline CDR1 is SGHTS and CDR2 is YDEGEE. The CDR3 runs to 10 residues. The CDR3 DNA is TGTGCCAGCAGCCACTACGAGCAGTACTTC. Amino acid sequence: CASSHYEQYF.

The CDR3 region has the DNA TGTGCCAGCTCACTCTCACAGGGTATTCAAGGTTCACCCCTCCACTTT. Translating it yields CASSLSQGIQGSPLHF. This chain links TRBV18 with TRBJ1-6, with D perhaps TRBD1 (6 bases). The CDR3 has 16 residues. Germline loops: CDR1 KGHSH, CDR2 LQKENI. Trimming removed 4 bases from V and 9 bases from J, with 19 bases in between. Complete variable domain (other parts from reference TRBV18 and TRBJ1-6): NAGVMQNPRHLVRRRGQEARLRCSPMKGHSHVYWYRQLPEEGLKFMVYLQKENIIDESGMPKERFSAEFPKEGPSILRIQQVVRGDSAAYFCASSLSQGIQGSPLHFGNGTRLTVT.

This chain joins TRBV2 and TRBJ1-1, with 10 bases aligning to TRBD1. With V trimmed by 6 bases and J by 5 bases, 3 bases remained unmatched. This CDR3 is 13 amino acids long. Germline-derived CDR1 and CDR2 are SNHLY and FYNNEI. Written as DNA, the CDR3 is TGTGCCAGCAGCGACAGGGGGCAAACTGAAGCTTTCTTT. Translation gives CASSDRGQTEAFF.

The rearrangement links TRBV29-1 to TRBJ1-3, with TRBD1 identical over 9 bases. Germline trimming cut 4 bases from V and 7 bases from J; bases unmatched to any gene: 5. The CDR3 has 13 residues. Germline V gene lookup returns CDR1 SQVTM and CDR2 ANQGSEA. CDR3 in amino acids: CSVAGQGSNTIYF. The CDR3 DNA sequence: TGCAGCGTTGCGGGACAGGGCAGTAACACCATATATTTT.

The genes are TRBV7-9 and TRBJ2-2, with TRBD2 matching over 7 bases. With 5 bases clipped from V and 6 bases from J, the junction kept 3 bases outside the gene matches. CDR1 is SEHNR and CDR2 is FQNEAQ in the germline V gene (reference sequence). The CDR3 consists of 13 residues. CDR3 residues: CASSGRGAGELFF. In DNA, the CDR3 is TGTGCCAGCAGCGGACGGGGGGCCGGGGAGCTGTTTTTT.

The chain recombines TRBV20-1 with TRBJ2-1, with a possible D match to TRBD2 (6 bases). Looked up from germline, CDR1 is DFQATT and CDR2 is SNEGSKA (reference sequence). V lost 6 bases to trimming and J lost 8 bases, with 11 bases between them. This CDR3 is 11 amino acids long. CDR3 coding DNA: TGCAGTGCGCGACTAGTCTATGAGCAGTTCTTC. Translating it yields CSARLVYEQFF.

The genes are TRBV4-2 and TRBJ2-1; 9 bases are a match to TRBD2. The V gene end was trimmed by 4 bases and the J gene end by 6 bases; junction bases not matched to a gene: 7. Germline CDR1 LGHNA, CDR2 YNFKEQ. The CDR3 is made up of 15 amino acids. CDR3 coding DNA: TGTGCCAGCAGCCCCCTGGCGGGGGGGGCCAATGAGCAGTTCTTC. Amino acids: CASSPLAGGANEQFF.